These 9 T cell receptor beta chains share one sample of origin, sequenced in a study of T cell responses to AZD1222 COVID-19 vaccine. The method was immunoSEQ multiplex PCR; TCRdb's version includes in-frame clones alone and lacks a portion of them. The profile shows 130,000 or so clones, 90% to 95% of them singletons. The starting material was peripheral blood, obtained on day 0 of AZD1222 vaccination. Receptors were obtained from an adult in good health.

The V gene is TRBV2, the J gene TRBJ2-1; D is possibly TRBD1 (6 bases). The germline V gene encodes CDR1 SNHLY and CDR2 FYNNEI. The germline V and J ends were trimmed by 6 bases and 4 bases, with 7 bases remaining between them. This CDR3 has 12 amino acids. The CDR3 is CASSGQYNEQFF. CDR3 sequence (DNA): TGTGCCAGCAGCGGACAGTACAATGAGCAGTTCTTC.

V usage is TRBV11-2 and J usage is TRBJ2-5; 7 positions match TRBD2. This CDR3 contains 17 residues. J was trimmed by 2 bases and V by 5 bases; bases with no gene match: 14. CDR1 and CDR2 (germline): SGHAT, FQNNGV. As DNA, the CDR3 is TGTGCCAGCAGCACCCCCGGCGTCCTAGCGGCACAAGAGACCCAGTACTTC. This translates into CASSTPGVLAAQETQYF. The whole variable domain, remainder taken from reference TRBV11-2 and TRBJ2-5, is EAGVAQSPRYKIIEKRQSVAFWCNPISGHATLYWYQQILGQGPKLLIQFQNNGVVDDSQLPKDRFSAERLKGVDSTLKIQPAKLEDSAVYLCASSTPGVLAAQETQYFGPGTRLLVL.

The V and J genes are TRBV18 and TRBJ2-2; D is tentatively TRBD1 or TRBD2 (5 bases each). The CDR3 contains 15 residues. Trimming removed 1 base at V and 0 bases at J, with 6 bases between. In germline, CDR1 is KGHSH, CDR2 LQKENI. The CDR3 nucleotides are TGTGCCAGCTCACCACGGGGGACGAACACCGGGGAGCTGTTTTTT. As protein: CASSPRGTNTGELFF.

This clone was picked up one time. The rearrangement joins TRBV19 to TRBJ1-4; no firm D call. The germline gives CDR1 LNHDA, CDR2 SQIVND (reference sequence). The CDR3 runs 16 residues. Deletions cut 4 bases from V and 3 bases from J, with 15 bases between. The CDR3 DNA sequence: TGTGCCAGTAGTAAGGGAGCATACGGATCTAATGAAAAACTGTTTTTT. The encoded protein is CASSKGAYGSNEKLFF.

The CDR3 here is CASSPYETVNYGYTF. Here the CDR3 DNA reads TGTGCCAGCAGCCCATACGAGACAGTAAACTATGGCTACACCTTC. This chain uses TRBV5-8 with TRBJ1-2; D is possibly TRBD1 (5 bases). V lost 4 bases, J lost 2 bases, and 15 bases lay in between. Germline CDR1 and CDR2: SGHTS and YDEGEE. The CDR3 has 15 amino acids.

The chain has TRBV2 and TRBJ2-5; D may be TRBD2 (6 bases). Germline V gene data show CDR1 as SNHLY and CDR2 as FYNNEI. CDR3 length: 13 amino acids. The V end was cut by 7 bases, the J end by 2 bases, with 11 bases between. CDR3 sequence reads: CASNRDWQETQYF. CDR3 DNA sequence: TGTGCCAGCAATCGGGACTGGCAAGAGACCCAGTACTTC.

The rearrangement uses TRBV4-1 and TRBJ1-1; unclear D gene. V dropped 1 base and J dropped 10 bases, with 13 bases sitting between them. Germline V gene sequence: CDR1 MGHRA, CDR2 YSYEKL. This CDR3 has 13 amino acids. The CDR3: CASSQASALAAFF. In nucleotides, the CDR3 is TGCGCCAGCAGCCAAGCGTCGGCTTTGGCAGCTTTCTTT.

V and J are TRBV7-9 and TRBJ1-1, with TRBD1 matching 10 bases. Germline CDR1 and CDR2: SEHNR and FQNEAQ (reference sequence). This CDR3 region has 15 residues. V shed 5 bases, J shed 4 bases, and the junction held 7 bases outside the gene matches. The CDR3 loop reads CASSPIGDRGTEAFF. The DNA of the CDR3 is TGTGCCAGCAGCCCGATAGGGGACAGGGGCACTGAAGCTTTCTTT.

CDR3 loop: CASSRGQSSYEQYF. CDR3 DNA sequence: TGTGCCAGCAGCAGGGGCCAAAGCTCCTACGAGCAGTACTTC. This chain links TRBV21-1 with TRBJ2-7; the DNA was not compared with TRBD1, the D call given in the table. TRBV21-1 is listed as a pseudogene. The CDR3 is made up of 14 amino acids.